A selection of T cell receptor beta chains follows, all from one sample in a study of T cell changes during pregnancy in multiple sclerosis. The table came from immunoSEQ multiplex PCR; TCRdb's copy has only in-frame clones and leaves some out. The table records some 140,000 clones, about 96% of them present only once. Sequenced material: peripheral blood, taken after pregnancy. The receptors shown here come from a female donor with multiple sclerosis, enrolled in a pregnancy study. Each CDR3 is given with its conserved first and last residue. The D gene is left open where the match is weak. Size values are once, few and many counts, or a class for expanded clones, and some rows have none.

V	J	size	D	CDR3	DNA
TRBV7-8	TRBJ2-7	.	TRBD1	CASSRTAGTDDSYEQYF	TGTGCCAGCAGCAGAACTGCCGGGACAGACGACTCCTACGAGCAGTACTTC
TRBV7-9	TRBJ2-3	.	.	CASSPGQYTDTQYF	TGTGCCAGCAGCCCAGGACAGTACACAGATACGCAGTATTTT
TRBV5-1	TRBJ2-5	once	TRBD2	CASSRSGSLETQYF	TGCGCCAGCAGCCGTAGCGGGAGTTTAGAGACCCAGTACTTC
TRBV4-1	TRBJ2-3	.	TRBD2	CASSLGGTTSTDTQYF	TGCGCCAGCAGCCTGGGGGGGACTACTAGCACAGATACGCAGTATTTT
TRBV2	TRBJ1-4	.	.	CASSKQGSGNEKLFF	TGTGCCAGCAGTAAACAGGGTTCCGGTAATGAAAAACTGTTTTTT
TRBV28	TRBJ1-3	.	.	CASSPNWTRVSGNTIYF	TGTGCCAGCAGCCCGAATTGGACAAGGGTCTCTGGAAACACCATATATTTT
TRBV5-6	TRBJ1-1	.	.	CASSPGFYAGMNTEAFF	TGTGCCAGCAGCCCCGGTTTTTACGCGGGAATGAACACTGAAGCTTTCTTT
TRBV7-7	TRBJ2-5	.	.	CASSLQGTSQETQYF	TGTGCTAGCAGCTTACAGGGTACATCCCAAGAGACCCAGTACTTC
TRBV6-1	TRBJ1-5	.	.	CASRAGTLYNQPQHF	TGTGCCAGCAGGGCCGGGACTCTGTACAATCAGCCCCAGCATTTT
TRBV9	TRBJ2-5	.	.	CASSVEDGGAETQYF	TGTGCCAGCAGCGTAGAGGATGGAGGAGCAGAGACCCAGTACTTC